This T cell receptor (beta chain) was identified in a study of T cells in tumors after PD-1 blockade. Background on the study: During anti-PD-1 treatment, some patients continued daily vismodegib 150 mg. Peripheral blood samples averaged approximately 33,000 unique clonotypes and about 110,000 templates.

V lost 4 bases and J lost 1, with 11 bases in between. This CDR3 has 15 residues. Germline CDR1 MGHRA, CDR2 YSYEKL. The protocol was immunoSEQ multiplex PCR, while the TCRdb copy is restricted to in-frame clones and leaves out a portion. Counted here are about 33,000 clones, around 80% occurring once; the ten biggest clones make up roughly 40%. Study findings and constraints: Blood contained 35% to 50% of the tumor's TCR clonotypes.

Details on this clone: Its antigen is currently unknown.

Sequences were derived from PBMCs, sampled before anti-PD-1 treatment. This chain connects TRBV4-1 to TRBJ1-5, with D unclear. This TCR was sampled from a human donor with basal cell carcinoma. The chain's CDR3 is CASSRAADSNQPQHF. The CDR3, as DNA: TGCGCCAGCAGCCGGGCGGCAGACAGCAATCAGCCCCAGCATTTT.